The 8 T cell receptor beta chains in this list originate from one sample, sequenced in a study of PD-1 blockade in classical Hodgkin lymphoma. Repertoires were generated with immunoSEQ multiplex PCR, while TCRdb's copy carries only in-frame clones and drops some. The top ten hold roughly 35% of the sample, which has 7,000 or so clones, about 75% seen once. Exposure to brentuximab vedotin varied, and each patient had relapsed following autologous stem cell transplantation. The starting material was peripheral blood mononuclear cells (PBMCs), obtained before the second cycle of nivolumab. The receptors were sampled from a human donor with classical Hodgkin lymphoma.

The chain has TRBV27 and TRBJ1-1; no reliable D call. V was cut by 0 bases and J by 5 bases, with 10 bases left in between. Germline V gene data show CDR1 as MNHEY and CDR2 as SMNVEV (reference sequence). This CDR3 contains 14 residues. CDR3 region: CASSLSESFTEAFF. The CDR3 region has the DNA TGTGCCAGCAGTTTATCTGAGTCCTTTACTGAAGCTTTCTTT.

The J gene is TRBJ1-1, the V gene TRBV28, with TRBD1 identical over 7 bases. This CDR3 has 17 amino acids. Losses at the gene ends were 2 bases for V and 3 bases for J; bases not matched to a gene: 12. The germline V gene has CDR1 MDHEN and CDR2 SYDVKM. CDR3 in amino acids: CASSLRGWDSRDTEAFF. The CDR3 DNA follows: TGTGCCAGCAGTTTAAGGGGCTGGGACAGTCGGGACACTGAAGCTTTCTTT.

V is TRBV27 and J is TRBJ2-2; maybe TRBD2 (6 bases). The CDR3 totals 14 residues. Deletions cut 5 bases from V and 6 bases from J, with 13 bases between. The germline V gene has CDR1 MNHEY and CDR2 SMNVEV (reference sequence). Here the CDR3 reads CASSPPGVPGELFF. The CDR3 nucleotides read TGTGCCAGCAGTCCCCCGGGGGTCCCCGGGGAGCTGTTTTTT.

This sequence joins TRBV9 and TRBJ1-3, with unresolved D. Germline V lookup: CDR1 SGDLS, CDR2 YYNGEE. V was cut by 3 bases and J by 0 bases, with 10 bases left in between. CDR3 length equals 15 residues. CDR3 sequence (DNA): TGTGCCAGCAGCGCAGGACCGAGCTCTGGAAACACCATATATTTT. Protein product: CASSAGPSSGNTIYF.

This clone showed up just once. The chain links TRBV29-1 to TRBJ2-5; D may be TRBD1 or TRBD2 (5 bases each). This CDR3 spans 18 amino acids. Deletions cut 4 bases from V and 4 bases from J, with 28 bases between. Germline CDR1 SQVTM, CDR2 ANQGSEA. In DNA, the CDR3 is TGCAGCGTTGTCGAGACTGGGGACCCCAAGAGAGACCCAGAGACCCAGTACTTC. It is translated as CSVVETGDPKRDPETQYF.

J is TRBJ2-3 and V is TRBV7-3; D not certain. Germline loops: CDR1 SGHTA, CDR2 FQGTGA. The V and J ends lost 5 bases and 4 bases respectively, with 10 bases between them. The CDR3 is 13 residues long. CDR3 sequence (DNA): TGTGCCAGCAGCCTGACGAGTGCAGATACGCAGTATTTT. Protein: CASSLTSADTQYF.

The chain employs TRBV28 and TRBJ2-5, with 13 bases aligning to TRBD2. The CDR3 has 15 residues. Germline loops: CDR1 MDHEN, CDR2 SYDVKM. Unmatched junction bases numbered 5, after V lost 10 bases and J lost 0 bases. CDR3 sequence reads: CATSGTSGNQETQYF. CDR3 DNA sequence: TGTGCCACTTCTGGGACTAGCGGGAACCAAGAGACCCAGTACTTC.

V gene TRBV28 combines with J gene TRBJ1-1; D remains unclear. Germline lookup yields CDR1 MDHEN and CDR2 SYDVKM. Trimming left V 5 bases short and J 4 bases short, with 11 bases between. The CDR3 consists of 13 residues. CDR3 in amino acids: CASSPRPGTEAFF. DNA of the CDR3: TGTGCCAGCAGTCCCCGACCGGGCACTGAAGCTTTCTTT.